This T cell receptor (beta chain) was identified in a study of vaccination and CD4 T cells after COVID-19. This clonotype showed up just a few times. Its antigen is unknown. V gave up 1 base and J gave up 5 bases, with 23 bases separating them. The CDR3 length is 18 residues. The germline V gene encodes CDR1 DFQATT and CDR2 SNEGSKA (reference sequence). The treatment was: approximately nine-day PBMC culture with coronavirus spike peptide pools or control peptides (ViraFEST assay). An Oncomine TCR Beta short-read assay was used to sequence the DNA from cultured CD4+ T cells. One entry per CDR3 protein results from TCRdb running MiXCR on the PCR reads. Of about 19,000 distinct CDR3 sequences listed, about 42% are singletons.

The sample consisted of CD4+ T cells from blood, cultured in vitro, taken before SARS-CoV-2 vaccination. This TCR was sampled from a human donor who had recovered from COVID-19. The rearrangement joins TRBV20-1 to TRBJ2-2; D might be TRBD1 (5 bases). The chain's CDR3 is CSARVGLVAVLSTGELFF. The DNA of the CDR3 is TGCAGTGCTAGAGTGGGGCTAGTAGCCGTCCTCTCGACCGGGGAGCTGTTTTTT.